These 22 T cell receptor beta chains came from one sample sequenced in a study of PD-L1 blockade in urothelial cancer. Time point in this sample: pretreatment peripheral blood. TCRdb's copy holds only in-frame clones and misses some; the assay was immunoSEQ multiplex PCR. The sample has about 56,000 clones; 85% to 90% are singletons. Sequencing was performed on PBMCs, taken around atezolizumab (anti-PD-L1) treatment. These receptors were collected from a man between 65 and 80 years old with urothelial cancer.

The chain combines TRBV5-1 with TRBJ2-7, with 8 bases matching TRBD2. CDR1 SGHRS and CDR2 YFSETQ come from the germline V gene. The CDR3 covers 17 residues. Trimming took 4 bases from V and 2 from J; bases not matched to a gene: 14. The CDR3 reads CASSQLDNSGIAYEQYF. CDR3 bases: TGCGCCAGCAGCCAACTCGATAATAGCGGGATCGCCTACGAGCAGTACTTC.

The sample holds one count of this clone. The J gene is TRBJ2-2, the V gene TRBV4-1, with TRBD2 matching over 14 bases. Germline CDR1 MGHRA, CDR2 YSYEKL. V trimming: 8 bases; J trimming: 7 bases; junction bases outside the gene matches: 9. The CDR3 consists of 16 residues. The CDR3 coding sequence is TGCGCCAGCGCGACTAGCGGGAGGGCCTTCGGCGGGGAGCTGTTTTTT. It encodes CASATSGRAFGGELFF.

V gene TRBV6-1 combines with J gene TRBJ1-5; TRBD1 might be the D (5 bases). V was trimmed by 6 bases and J by 2 bases, leaving 14 bases between them. There are 15 residues in the CDR3. Germline V gene sequence: CDR1 MNHNS, CDR2 SASEGT. DNA of the CDR3: TGTGCCAGCAGGAGGACAATCGAGGGCAATCAGCCCCAGCATTTT. Its protein product is CASRRTIEGNQPQHF.

The chain uses TRBV28 and TRBJ2-1, with TRBD2 matching over 7 bases. Unmatched junction bases numbered 11, after V lost 8 bases and J lost 16 bases. The CDR3 is made up of 11 amino acids. Looked up from germline, CDR1 is MDHEN and CDR2 is SYDVKM. The CDR3 DNA follows: TGTGCCAGCTCAGGCGGGAGCCGGGATTTCTTC. Its protein product is CASSGGSRDFF.

The genes are TRBV30 and TRBJ2-5; D call uncertain. Germline V lookup: CDR1 GTSNPN, CDR2 SVGIG (reference sequence). V lost 3 bases and J lost 5, with 13 bases in between. The CDR3 contains 13 residues. The DNA of the CDR3 is TGTGCCTGGAGCTACAGTGAGCTGGAGACCCAGTACTTC. Protein sequence: CAWSYSELETQYF.

The rearrangement links TRBV5-5 to TRBJ1-5, with D uncertain. Germline loops: CDR1 SGHKS, CDR2 YYEKEE (reference sequence). The V end lost 0 bases, the J end lost 1 base, and 5 bases lay between the germline ends. The CDR3 contains 14 residues. As DNA, the CDR3 is TGTGCCAGCAGCTTGGCAGCGAGCAATCAGCCCCAGCATTTT. It translates to CASSLAASNQPQHF. The variable domain in full, with the rest retrieved from reference TRBV5-5 and TRBJ1-5, is DAGVTQSPTHLIKTRGQQVTLRCSPISGHKSVSWYQQVLGQGPQFIFQYYEKEERGRGNFPDRFSARQFPNYSSELNVNALLLGDSALYLCASSLAASNQPQHFGDGTRLSIL.

The rearrangement uses TRBV19 and TRBJ2-7, with D perhaps TRBD1 (5 bases). The CDR3 sequence is 15 residues long. Trimming stripped 1 base from V and 0 bases from J, with 10 bases between. Germline CDR1 is LNHDA and CDR2 is SQIVND (reference sequence). In DNA, the CDR3 is TGTGCCAGTAGTATAGGGGGCAGGGCCTCCTACGAGCAGTACTTC. Amino acid sequence: CASSIGGRASYEQYF.

The rearrangement uses TRBV28 and TRBJ2-3; 7 positions match TRBD2. Per the germline V gene, CDR1 is MDHEN and CDR2 is SYDVKM. V lost 3 bases and J lost 3; bases outside the gene matches: 3. The CDR3 loop spans 14 amino acids. This chain's CDR3 is CASSFAGGTDTQYF. The CDR3 nucleotides read TGTGCCAGCAGTTTCGCCGGGGGGACAGATACGCAGTATTTT.

V gene TRBV11-1 combines with J gene TRBJ1-5; D gene uncertain. The CDR3 spans 15 residues. CDR1 is SGHAT and CDR2 is FQDESV in the germline V gene (reference sequence). V was cut by 2 bases and J by 2 bases, with 10 bases left in between. Written as DNA, the CDR3 is TGTGCCAGCAGCTTATCCGGGTATCGCAATCAGCCCCAGCATTTT. It is translated as CASSLSGYRNQPQHF.

The gene calls are TRBV9 and TRBJ2-7, with D unresolved. The CDR3 covers 15 residues. Trimming shortened V by 0 bases and J by 2 bases, and 12 bases separated the two germline ends. CDR1 is SGDLS, CDR2 YYNGEE, per germline. The CDR3 region is CASSVGAGTTYEQYF. The CDR3 DNA is TGTGCCAGCAGCGTAGGGGCAGGAACAACCTACGAGCAGTACTTC.

The rearrangement uses TRBV2 and TRBJ1-5, with D tentatively TRBD1 (5 bases). The CDR3 totals 14 residues. V lost 7 bases to trimming and J lost 9 bases, with 19 bases between them. Germline assignment: CDR1 SNHLY and CDR2 FYNNEI. The CDR3 DNA is TGTGCCAGCAAGGCAGGGTATCACCCTGGGCCCCAGCATTTT. Translating it yields CASKAGYHPGPQHF.

The chain uses TRBV2 and TRBJ2-5; 10 nucleotides line up with TRBD1. Germline CDR1 and CDR2: SNHLY and FYNNEI. Losses at the gene ends were 4 bases for V and 0 bases for J; bases not matched to a gene: 8. The length of the CDR3 is 17 residues. CDR3 amino acids: CASSVPRDRGNQETQYF. CDR3 in DNA: TGTGCCAGCAGTGTTCCCCGGGACAGGGGTAACCAAGAGACCCAGTACTTC. Variable domain in full (rest from reference TRBV2 and TRBJ2-5): EPEVTQTPSHQVTQMGQEVILRCVPISNHLYFYWYRQILGQKVEFLVSFYNNEISEKSEIFDDQFSVERPDGSNFTLKIRSTKLEDSAMYFCASSVPRDRGNQETQYFGPGTRLLVL.

V and J are TRBV19 and TRBJ2-1; 15 positions agree with TRBD2. CDR3 length: 19 amino acids. Germline V gene lookup returns CDR1 LNHDA and CDR2 SQIVND (reference sequence). V was clipped by 5 bases and J by 6 bases; unmatched bases: 14. The CDR3 DNA reads TGTGCCAGTAGTCTGACACCCAGGACTAGCGGGAGGGCCGGCAATGAGCAGTTCTTC. Protein: CASSLTPRTSGRAGNEQFF.

The sample holds a few counts of this clone. The chain uses TRBV19 and TRBJ1-5; 9 nucleotides agree with TRBD1. Trimming cost V 5 bases and J 5 bases; bases outside gene matches: 1. The CDR3 has 13 residues. Germline CDR1 reads LNHDA; CDR2 reads SQIVND (reference sequence). The CDR3 sequence: CASSDRGDQPQHF. DNA for the CDR3: TGTGCCAGTAGTGACAGGGGGGATCAGCCCCAGCATTTT.

The chain links TRBV18 to TRBJ2-6; D not resolved. Germline V gives CDR1 KGHSH, CDR2 LQKENI. V lost 3 bases, J lost 0 bases, and 6 bases lay in between. This CDR3 contains 15 residues. CDR3 nucleotide sequence: TGTGCCAGCTCACCTCCCCTCTCTGGGGCCAACGTCCTGACTTTC. It specifies CASSPPLSGANVLTF.

The V and J genes are TRBV29-1 and TRBJ1-4; tentatively, D is TRBD1 (6 bases). This CDR3 comprises 13 residues. The germline V and J ends were trimmed by 4 bases and 6 bases, with 12 bases remaining between them. Germline V gene sequence: CDR1 SQVTM, CDR2 ANQGSEA. The CDR3 DNA reads as TGCAGCGTTGCACAGGGAGCCCATGAAAAACTGTTTTTT. It encodes CSVAQGAHEKLFF.

In this sample, this clone turned up once. This chain links TRBV15 with TRBJ2-1; TRBD2 is a possible D gene (6 bases). CDR1 is LNHNV and CDR2 is YYDKDF in the germline V gene (reference sequence). The V gene lost 1 base and the J gene lost 5 bases, with 18 bases spanning the gap. The CDR3 consists of 17 residues. The CDR3 DNA sequence: TGTGCCACCAGCAGAGGGATGCAGGGAGGTATCCACAATGAGCAGTTCTTC. As protein: CATSRGMQGGIHNEQFF.

V gene TRBV7-3 combines with J gene TRBJ1-1; D remains ambiguous. The CDR3 totals 15 residues. CDR1 SGHTA and CDR2 FQGTGA come from the germline V gene. V was cut by 2 bases and J by 4 bases, with 14 bases left in between. The CDR3 DNA sequence: TGTGCCAGCAGCTTAGATGGCGGAGGGAGCACTGAAGCTTTCTTT. This codes for CASSLDGGGSTEAFF.

The chain recombines TRBV4-1 with TRBJ2-1; 11 nucleotides agree with TRBD1. Unmatched junction bases numbered 16, after V lost 1 base and J lost 8 bases. Germline V gene sequence: CDR1 MGHRA, CDR2 YSYEKL. The CDR3 consists of 19 residues. Here the CDR3 reads CASSQVTLYSGQGGDEQFF. The CDR3 region has the DNA TGCGCCAGCAGCCAAGTTACTTTATATTCGGGACAGGGGGGCGATGAGCAGTTCTTC.

The chain recombines TRBV10-3 with TRBJ1-1; 9 bases are shared with TRBD1. Germline CDR1 ENHRY, CDR2 SYGVKD. The CDR3 length is 14 residues. V gave up 10 bases and J gave up 1 base; unmatched junction bases: 7. The CDR3 spells CATCLGQGNTEAFF. DNA of the CDR3: TGTGCCACCTGCTTGGGACAGGGGAACACTGAAGCTTTCTTT.

The V gene is TRBV14, the J gene TRBJ2-7, with a weak D call TRBD1 (6 bases). The V gene's germline CDR1 is SGHDN and CDR2 FVKESK. Trimming stripped 8 bases from V and 9 bases from J, with 14 bases between. The CDR3 loop spans 11 amino acids. Written as DNA, the CDR3 is TGTGCCAGCGAAGTACAGGACAGGCAGTACTTC. This translates into CASEVQDRQYF. Together with reference TRBV14 and TRBJ2-7, the CDR3 gives the full variable domain: EAGVTQFPSHSVIEKGQTVTLRCDPISGHDNLYWYRRVMGKEIKFLLHFVKESKQDESGMPNNRFLAERTGGTYSTLKVQPAELEDSGVYFCASEVQDRQYFGPGTRLTVT.

The chain links TRBV9 to TRBJ2-1; 10 bases fit TRBD1. V shed 3 bases, J shed 3 bases, and the junction held 3 bases outside the gene matches. Looked up from germline, CDR1 is SGDLS and CDR2 is YYNGEE. CDR3 length equals 15 residues. CDR3 region: CASSAGTGVYNEQFF. CDR3 in DNA: TGTGCCAGCAGCGCCGGGACAGGGGTCTACAATGAGCAGTTCTTC.